This T cell receptor (beta chain) was captured in a study of blood T cell repertoires in COVID-19. TCRdb's table, derived via immunoSEQ multiplex PCR, lists solely in-frame clones and lacks some. The repertoire consists of some 250,000 clones, with about 86% occurring once and the leading ten covering about 2.9%. There are 13 residues in the CDR3. Trimming took off 0 bases at V and 8 bases at J, with 10 bases between the two ends. Germline values: CDR1 SGHRS, CDR2 YFSETQ. The sequence was obtained from a woman aged 30 to 39 who had recovered from COVID-19. V usage is TRBV5-1 and J usage is TRBJ2-3, with D tentatively TRBD2 (5 bases). Sequenced material: peripheral blood. The CDR3 loop reads CASSLDPGGTQYF. CDR3 DNA sequence: TGCGCCAGCAGCTTGGACCCCGGAGGTACGCAGTATTTT.